The rows below give T cell receptor beta chains drawn from one sample of a study of cytomegalovirus exposure and HLA in healthy donors. The protocol was immunoSEQ multiplex PCR, while the TCRdb copy is restricted to in-frame clones and leaves out a portion. The sample spans over 110,000 clones; the ten largest clones claim 0.9% to 1%. The sample taken for sequencing was PBMCs. These receptors originate from a male donor in good health and CMV-seronegative. CDR3s include the opening cysteine and the closing phenylalanine or tryptophan. The D gene is left open where the match is weak.

CDR3 protein: CASSIGQGAIGYTF
CDR3 DNA: TGTGCCAGCAGCATCGGACAGGGGGCGATTGGCTACACCTTC
J gene: TRBJ1-2
D gene: TRBD1
V gene: TRBV5-4

CDR3 protein: CASRGLADTQYF
CDR3 DNA: TGTGCCAGCAGGGGACTAGCAGATACGCAGTATTTT
J gene: TRBJ2-3
D gene: TRBD2
V gene: TRBV6-5

CDR3 protein: CASRREGEAFF
CDR3 DNA: TGTGCCAGTAGACGGGAGGGTGAAGCTTTCTTT
J gene: TRBJ1-1
D gene: .
V gene: TRBV19

CDR3 protein: CASSERRLTGELFF
CDR3 DNA: TGTGCCAGCAGTGAACGTCGACTCACCGGGGAGCTGTTTTTT
J gene: TRBJ2-2
D gene: .
V gene: TRBV6-1

CDR3 protein: CASSRGASNTEAFF
CDR3 DNA: TGCGCCAGCTCCAGGGGGGCCTCGAACACTGAAGCTTTCTTT
J gene: TRBJ1-1
D gene: TRBD1
V gene: TRBV5-1

CDR3 protein: CASTASGAQYF
CDR3 DNA: TGTGCCAGCACCGCTTCGGGGGCGCAGTATTTT
J gene: TRBJ2-3
D gene: .
V gene: TRBV27

CDR3 protein: CSVYRVETEAFF
CDR3 DNA: TGCAGCGTTTACAGGGTGGAGACTGAAGCTTTCTTT
J gene: TRBJ1-1
D gene: .
V gene: TRBV29-1

CDR3 protein: CASSMTPILGANVLTF
CDR3 DNA: TGTGCCAGCAGCATGACTCCGATTCTGGGGGCCAACGTCCTGACTTTC
J gene: TRBJ2-6
D gene: .
V gene: TRBV7-2

CDR3 protein: CASSLGLAGGSYEQYF
CDR3 DNA: TGTGCCAGCAGCTTAGGGCTAGCGGGAGGTAGCTACGAGCAGTACTTC
J gene: TRBJ2-7
D gene: TRBD2
V gene: TRBV7-9

CDR3 protein: CASSEAGVGRTSNF
CDR3 DNA: TGTGCCAGCAGTGAAGCGGGAGTCGGTCGCACGTCCAACTTC
J gene: TRBJ2-4
D gene: .
V gene: TRBV6-1

CDR3 protein: CASSSGGITGELFF
CDR3 DNA: TGTGCCAGCAGCAGCGGTGGGATCACCGGGGAGCTGTTTTTT
J gene: TRBJ2-2
D gene: .
V gene: TRBV6-5

CDR3 protein: CASSYGGRGNEQYF
CDR3 DNA: TGTGCCAGCAGTTACGGAGGCAGGGGCAACGAGCAGTACTTC
J gene: TRBJ2-7
D gene: .
V gene: TRBV6-5

CDR3 protein: CAWNSGGKGYGYTF
CDR3 DNA: TGTGCCTGGAACTCAGGGGGGAAAGGCTATGGCTACACCTTC
J gene: TRBJ1-2
D gene: TRBD1
V gene: TRBV30

CDR3 protein: CASSYFGRGIGEQFF
CDR3 DNA: TGTGCCAGCAGTTACTTTGGGAGGGGGATCGGTGAGCAGTTCTTC
J gene: TRBJ2-1
D gene: .
V gene: TRBV6-5

CDR3 protein: CASSRGLAGAGGTDTQYF
CDR3 DNA: TGTGCCAGCAGTCGGGGACTAGCGGGGGCTGGAGGCACAGATACGCAGTATTTT
J gene: TRBJ2-3
D gene: TRBD2
V gene: TRBV28

CDR3 protein: CASSPPRLAGTETQYF
CDR3 DNA: TGTGCCAGCTCACCTCCCCGACTAGCGGGGACGGAGACCCAGTACTTC
J gene: TRBJ2-5
D gene: TRBD2
V gene: TRBV18

CDR3 protein: CASSQDRFQETQYF
CDR3 DNA: TGTGCCAGCAGCCAAGACAGGTTCCAAGAGACCCAGTACTTC
J gene: TRBJ2-5
D gene: .
V gene: TRBV28

CDR3 protein: CASTLGTGFYNEQFF
CDR3 DNA: TGTGCCAGCACCCTAGGGACAGGCTTCTACAATGAGCAGTTCTTC
J gene: TRBJ2-1
D gene: TRBD1
V gene: TRBV7-9

CDR3 protein: CASSLSGGGNSNQPQHF
CDR3 DNA: TGTGCCAGCAGTTTATCCGGGGGGGGGAATAGCAATCAGCCCCAGCATTTT
J gene: TRBJ1-5
D gene: .
V gene: TRBV28

CDR3 protein: CASSLRQGATNEKLFF
CDR3 DNA: TGTGCCAGCAGCCTCCGACAGGGGGCAACTAATGAAAAACTGTTTTTT
J gene: TRBJ1-4
D gene: TRBD1
V gene: TRBV9

CDR3 protein: CASSQQSNYGYTF
CDR3 DNA: TGTGCCAGCAGCCAACAGTCTAACTATGGCTACACCTTC
J gene: TRBJ1-2
D gene: .
V gene: TRBV11-2

CDR3 protein: CASSLTSGGPLRNEQFF
CDR3 DNA: TGTGCCAGCAGTTTAACCAGCGGGGGGCCCCTTCGCAATGAGCAGTTCTTC
J gene: TRBJ2-1
D gene: TRBD2
V gene: TRBV28

CDR3 protein: CAWTGTSGSDEQFF
CDR3 DNA: TGTGCCTGGACCGGGACTAGCGGGAGTGATGAGCAGTTCTTC
J gene: TRBJ2-1
D gene: TRBD2
V gene: TRBV30

CDR3 protein: CASSHGLYGYTF
CDR3 DNA: TGTGCCAGCAGCCACGGACTCTATGGCTACACCTTC
J gene: TRBJ1-2
D gene: .
V gene: TRBV14

CDR3 protein: CASSRKAGTYEQYF
CDR3 DNA: TGTGCCAGTAGTAGAAAAGCGGGAACCTACGAGCAGTACTTC
J gene: TRBJ2-7
D gene: TRBD2
V gene: TRBV19

CDR3 protein: CASRLDGNQPQHF
CDR3 DNA: TGTGCCAGCAGACTAGACGGCAATCAGCCCCAGCATTTT
J gene: TRBJ1-5
D gene: .
V gene: TRBV6-6

CDR3 protein: CASSLLRDPRRGTEAFF
CDR3 DNA: TGTGCCAGCAGCTTATTGAGGGATCCGAGACGAGGGACTGAAGCTTTCTTT
J gene: TRBJ1-1
D gene: .
V gene: TRBV11-2

CDR3 protein: CASSLVLNTIYF
CDR3 DNA: TGTGCCAGCAGCTTAGTCCTGAACACCATATATTTT
J gene: TRBJ1-3
D gene: .
V gene: TRBV7-9

CDR3 protein: CASSEWTGSNVNTEAFF
CDR3 DNA: TGCGCCAGCAGTGAGTGGACAGGGAGCAACGTCAACACTGAAGCTTTCTTT
J gene: TRBJ1-1
D gene: TRBD1
V gene: TRBV10-2

CDR3 protein: CSGGAGTSGYEQYF
CDR3 DNA: TGCAGCGGGGGAGCCGGGACTAGCGGATACGAGCAGTACTTC
J gene: TRBJ2-7
D gene: TRBD2
V gene: TRBV29-1

CDR3 protein: CASSLASGRQETQYF
CDR3 DNA: TGTGCCAGCAGCTTGGCTAGCGGACGACAAGAGACCCAGTACTTC
J gene: TRBJ2-5
D gene: TRBD2
V gene: TRBV7-7

CDR3 protein: CASSLGQVNTGELFF
CDR3 DNA: TGTGCCAGCTCCCTCGGACAGGTTAACACCGGGGAGCTGTTTTTT
J gene: TRBJ2-2
D gene: TRBD1
V gene: TRBV18

CDR3 protein: CASTPSGGTSYEQYF
CDR3 DNA: TGTGCCAGCACACCTAGCGGGGGAACTAGTTACGAGCAGTACTTC
J gene: TRBJ2-7
D gene: TRBD2
V gene: TRBV6-5

CDR3 protein: CASSVDRGILYF
CDR3 DNA: TGTGCCAGCAGCGTCGACAGGGGAATTCTGTACTTC
J gene: TRBJ2-7
D gene: TRBD1
V gene: TRBV7-2

CDR3 protein: CASSGTVTEAFF
CDR3 DNA: TGTGCCAGCAGTGGGACAGTCACTGAAGCTTTCTTT
J gene: TRBJ1-1
D gene: TRBD1
V gene: TRBV6-5

CDR3 protein: CASSLSGWGQETQYF
CDR3 DNA: TGTGCCAGCAGCTTATCGGGATGGGGACAAGAGACCCAGTACTTC
J gene: TRBJ2-5
D gene: .
V gene: TRBV5-5

CDR3 protein: CASSVGALIVIHEQFF
CDR3 DNA: TGTGCCAGCAGCGTAGGGGCTCTTATAGTTATCCATGAGCAGTTCTTC
J gene: TRBJ2-1
D gene: .
V gene: TRBV9

CDR3 protein: CASSVVQTWYRPQHF
CDR3 DNA: TGTGCCAGCAGCGTAGTTCAGACATGGTATCGGCCCCAGCATTTT
J gene: TRBJ1-5
D gene: .
V gene: TRBV9

CDR3 protein: CASSSSGSPSYEQYF
CDR3 DNA: TGTGCCAGTAGTAGCAGCGGGAGTCCTTCCTACGAGCAGTACTTC
J gene: TRBJ2-7
D gene: TRBD2
V gene: TRBV19

CDR3 protein: CAWSFQALEAFF
CDR3 DNA: TGTGCCTGGAGTTTCCAGGCACTTGAAGCTTTCTTT
J gene: TRBJ1-1
D gene: .
V gene: TRBV30

CDR3 protein: CASSYRLADFYEQYF
CDR3 DNA: TGTGCCAGCAGTTACAGACTAGCGGATTTTTACGAGCAGTACTTC
J gene: TRBJ2-7
D gene: TRBD2
V gene: TRBV6-5

CDR3 protein: CASSTDRRNTEAFF
CDR3 DNA: TGTGCCAGTAGTACGGACAGAAGGAACACTGAAGCTTTCTTT
J gene: TRBJ1-1
D gene: .
V gene: TRBV19

CDR3 protein: CASSATSGNTDTQYF
CDR3 DNA: TGCGCCAGCAGCGCTACTAGCGGCAACACAGATACGCAGTATTTT
J gene: TRBJ2-3
D gene: TRBD2
V gene: TRBV5-1

CDR3 protein: CASSRPERGDQETQYF
CDR3 DNA: TGTGCCAGCAGCCGGCCTGAGCGGGGGGACCAAGAGACCCAGTACTTC
J gene: TRBJ2-5
D gene: TRBD2
V gene: TRBV5-6

CDR3 protein: CASSSTTGYYGYTF
CDR3 DNA: TGCGCCAGCAGCTCCACGACAGGCTACTATGGCTACACCTTC
J gene: TRBJ1-2
D gene: .
V gene: TRBV5-1

CDR3 protein: CASSQAPGQASTNEKLFF
CDR3 DNA: TGTGCCAGCAGCCAGGCACCGGGACAGGCTTCAACTAATGAAAAACTGTTTTTT
J gene: TRBJ1-4
D gene: TRBD1
V gene: TRBV4-2

CDR3 protein: CASSSGGAGNEQFF
CDR3 DNA: TGTGCCAGCAGCTCAGGGGGCGCGGGGAATGAGCAGTTCTTC
J gene: TRBJ2-1
D gene: TRBD1
V gene: TRBV7-9

CDR3 protein: CASSPTGATNEKLFF
CDR3 DNA: TGTGCCAGCAGCCCGACGGGGGCAACTAATGAAAAACTGTTTTTT
J gene: TRBJ1-4
D gene: .
V gene: TRBV7-9